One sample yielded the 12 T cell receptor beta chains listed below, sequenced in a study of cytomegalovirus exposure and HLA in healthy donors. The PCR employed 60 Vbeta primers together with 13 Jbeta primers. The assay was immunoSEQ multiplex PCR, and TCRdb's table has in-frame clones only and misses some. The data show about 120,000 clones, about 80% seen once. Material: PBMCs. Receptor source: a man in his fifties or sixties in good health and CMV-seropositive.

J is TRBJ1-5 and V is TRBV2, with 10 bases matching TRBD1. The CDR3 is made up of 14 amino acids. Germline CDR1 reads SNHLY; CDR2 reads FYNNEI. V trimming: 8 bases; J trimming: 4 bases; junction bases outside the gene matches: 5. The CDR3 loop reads CASGGTGENQPQHF. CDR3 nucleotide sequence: TGTGCCAGCGGTGGGACAGGGGAGAATCAGCCCCAGCATTTT.

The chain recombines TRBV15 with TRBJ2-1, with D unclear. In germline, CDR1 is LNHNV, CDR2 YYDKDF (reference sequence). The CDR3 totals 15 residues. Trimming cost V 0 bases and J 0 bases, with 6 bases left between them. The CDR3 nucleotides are TGTGCCACCAGCAGAGATAGAGCCTCCTACAATGAGCAGTTCTTC. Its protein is CATSRDRASYNEQFF.

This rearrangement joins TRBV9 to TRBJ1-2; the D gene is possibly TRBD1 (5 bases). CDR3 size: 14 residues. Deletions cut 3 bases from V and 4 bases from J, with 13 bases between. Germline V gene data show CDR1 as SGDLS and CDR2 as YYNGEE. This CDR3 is CASSGAGGSYGYTF. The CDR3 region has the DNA TGTGCCAGCAGCGGCGCGGGGGGATCCTATGGCTACACCTTC.

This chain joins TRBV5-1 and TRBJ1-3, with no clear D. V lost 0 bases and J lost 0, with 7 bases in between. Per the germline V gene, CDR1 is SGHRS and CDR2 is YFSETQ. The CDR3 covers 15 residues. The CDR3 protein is CASSLDVSSGNTIYF. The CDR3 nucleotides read TGCGCCAGCAGCTTGGACGTTAGCTCTGGAAACACCATATATTTT.

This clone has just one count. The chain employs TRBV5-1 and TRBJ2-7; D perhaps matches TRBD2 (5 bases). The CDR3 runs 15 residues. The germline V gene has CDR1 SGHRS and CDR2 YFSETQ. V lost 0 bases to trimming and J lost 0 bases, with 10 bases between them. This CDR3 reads CASSLGEGLSYEQYF. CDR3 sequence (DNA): TGCGCCAGCAGCTTGGGCGAAGGACTCTCCTACGAGCAGTACTTC. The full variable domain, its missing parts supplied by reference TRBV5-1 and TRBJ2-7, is KAGVTQTPRYLIKTRGQQVTLSCSPISGHRSVSWYQQTPGQGLQFLFEYFSETQRNKGNFPGRFSGRQFSNSRSEMNVSTLELGDSALYLCASSLGEGLSYEQYFGPGTRLTVT.

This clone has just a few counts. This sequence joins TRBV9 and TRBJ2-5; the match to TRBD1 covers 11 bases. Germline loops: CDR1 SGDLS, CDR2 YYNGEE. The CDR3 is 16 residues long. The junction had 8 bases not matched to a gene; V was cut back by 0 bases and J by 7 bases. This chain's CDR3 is CASSVGGTGGPGTQYF. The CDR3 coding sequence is TGTGCCAGCAGCGTAGGGGGGACAGGGGGGCCCGGGACCCAGTACTTC.

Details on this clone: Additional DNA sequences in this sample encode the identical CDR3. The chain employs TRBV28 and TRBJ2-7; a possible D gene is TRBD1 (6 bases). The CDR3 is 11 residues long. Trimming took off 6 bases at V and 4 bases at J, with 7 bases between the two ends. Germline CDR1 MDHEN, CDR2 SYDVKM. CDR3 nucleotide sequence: TGTGCCAGCAGCAGGGGATACGAGCAGTACTTC. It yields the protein CASSRGYEQYF.

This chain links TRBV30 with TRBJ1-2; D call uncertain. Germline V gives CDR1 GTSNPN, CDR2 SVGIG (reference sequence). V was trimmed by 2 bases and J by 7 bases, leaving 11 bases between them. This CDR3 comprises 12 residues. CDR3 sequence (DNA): TGTGCCTGGAGTCCTCGTAGTCTTGGCTACACCTTC. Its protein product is CAWSPRSLGYTF.

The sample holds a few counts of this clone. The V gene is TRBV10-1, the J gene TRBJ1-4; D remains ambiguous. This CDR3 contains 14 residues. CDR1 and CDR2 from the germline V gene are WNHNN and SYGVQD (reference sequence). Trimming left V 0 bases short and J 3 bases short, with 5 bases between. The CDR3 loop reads CASSESSANEKLFF. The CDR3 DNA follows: TGCGCCAGCAGTGAGTCTTCGGCTAATGAAAAACTGTTTTTT.

CDR3 region: CASSYVGTGGEDGYTF. In nucleotides, the CDR3 is TGTGCCAGCAGTTACGTAGGGACAGGGGGTGAGGATGGCTACACCTTC. The chain couples TRBV6-5 to TRBJ1-2; 11 positions agree with TRBD1. Germline V gene sequence: CDR1 MNHEY, CDR2 SVGAGI. The length of the CDR3 is 16 residues. V lost 2 bases, J lost 6 bases, and 8 bases stayed unmatched.

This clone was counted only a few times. The CDR3 protein is CASSKDRANTEAFF. The CDR3 region has the DNA TGTGCCAGCAGCAAGGACAGGGCGAACACTGAAGCTTTCTTT. V gene TRBV5-4 combines with J gene TRBJ1-1, with 8 bases lining up with TRBD1. CDR1 and CDR2 from the germline V gene are SGHNT and YYREEE (reference sequence). The CDR3 runs to 14 residues. V lost 4 bases, J lost 1 base, and 3 bases stayed unmatched.

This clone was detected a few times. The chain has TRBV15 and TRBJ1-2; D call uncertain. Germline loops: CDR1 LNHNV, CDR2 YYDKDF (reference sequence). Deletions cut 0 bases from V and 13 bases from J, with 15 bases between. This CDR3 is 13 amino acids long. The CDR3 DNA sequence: TGTGCCACCAGCAGAGATCTGGGAGCCTTTCCCACCTTC. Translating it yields CATSRDLGAFPTF.